Detailed here is one T cell receptor beta chain. This clone was observed many times. Its target antigen remains unknown. No base qualities exist here, and no much larger clone lies one base off it. This entry is derived from a study of beta chain features in type 1 diabetes (dated by TCRdb to 2016 to 2018). Some background on the complete study: Mean age, gender distribution, total cell number and subset yield were not different between patients and healthy donors. Across all samples, approximately 100 million sorted cells were examined, and cell number per subset correlated strongly with RNA yield. In the study, recently diagnosed type 1 diabetes patients and matched healthy donors were compared on the TCRB repertoires of their sorted circulating CD4+ T cell subsets. Whereas all 30 or so donors provided naive and central memory subsets, regulatory and stem cell-like memory subsets were isolated from just 8 patients and about 8 healthy donors. The paper as a whole reports these results and caveats: At VDJ recombination sites, type 1 diabetes patients had fewer insertions and more deleted nucleotides, which implies abnormalities in thymic rearrangement. The naive, central memory and regulatory TCRB repertoires appeared to resemble one another more closely among patients than among healthy donors. Because cDNA was sequenced instead of genomic DNA, activated cells with high expression could be over-represented, although the groups did not differ in activation or CD3 levels. In all four CD4+ subsets, TCRB CDR3 length was moderately but significantly shorter in type 1 diabetes patients. Shorter templates might have been favored by PCR, but patient and control samples were amplified and corrected together, so both groups would have been affected equally by any skew. Because the HLA sub-analyses included only small numbers of individuals, any influence of HLA type on TCRB rearrangement was left unresolved.

Each donor gave one peripheral blood draw, averaging about 100 mL, which was collected into heparinised tubes. A BD FACSAria II was used to sort naive, central memory, regulatory and stem cell-like memory CD4+ T cells with a panel that included CD45RO, CCR7, CD25, CD127, CD95 and CD27. All sorted populations exceeded 95% purity. PBMCs were separated immediately by Lymphoprep density gradient centrifugation and were stained directly, without being cultured. So that batch effects would be minimized, each experiment stained and sorted samples in pairs, pairing one healthy donor with one patient. The entire isolated RNA was reverse transcribed using the High Capacity cDNA Reverse Transcription Kit, and thus expressed TCRB transcripts were sequenced. Deep immunoSEQ sequencing was applied to naive, central memory and regulatory T cell samples, giving an average of about 3.8 million total reads per sample. After sorted cells were lysed in RLT buffer, RNA was extracted with DNase-treated RNeasy Micro or Mini kits, with the choice depending on cell number. Each cell subset was processed separately to prevent cross-contamination, with patient and healthy donor samples processed together. The immunoSEQ multiplex PCR was used to amplify TCRB sequences from cDNA, yielding 87-bp fragments that span the CDR3 region. Sequencing of the amplicons was done on the Illumina HiSeq platform. In the paper's pipeline: PCR bias was corrected computationally using synthetic template baselines, and reads within Hamming distance 2 were collapsed, with unmergeable singletons discarded. Reads were aligned against IMGT so that V, D and J genes, CDR3 length and insertions or deletions at six rearrangement sites could be assigned. Within each subset, clonotype counts were normalized to the number of sorted cells before true diversity and Gini coefficients were calculated with the tcR R package. Repertoire sharing was quantified using the overlap coefficient calculated on TCRB nucleotide sequences. The table was pulled from immuneACCESS by TCRdb, which kept in-frame rearrangements only. Such tables lose some clones; where checked, under half of the loss comes from unresolved V genes, and the rest has no known cause. The D gene and trimming were derived from the DNA, and the V and J assignments and clone size from that table. Counted in this sample were some 120,000 clones; around 15% of them appeared once. 2% to 3% of the sample rests with the top ten.

V is reduced by 0 bases and J by 6 bases, leaving a spacing of 12 bases between them. Its CDR3 holds 13 amino acids, cysteine through phenylalanine. The only DNA kept is the CDR3, 39 bases in frame from the first base. The germline V gene (reference sequence) provides CDR1 GTSNPN and CDR2 SVGIG. The TCR comes from a young man with type 1 diabetes. Recombination joined TRBV30 with TRBJ2-7; the D gene is perhaps TRBD1 or TRBD2, each of them matching over 5 bases. The sequenced sample consisted of central memory CD4+ T cells from blood. The bases are TGTGCCTGGAGTGTAATAGGGGCGGGCGAGCAGTACTTC. It translates as CAWSVIGAGEQYF.